The present T cell receptor (beta chain) was sequenced within a study of control samples from healthy donors and cancer patients. CDR1 and CDR2 (germline): MDHEN, SYDVKM. V gave up 1 base and J gave up 9 bases, with 9 bases separating them. The CDR3 has 12 amino acids. Method: immunoSEQ multiplex PCR; TCRdb's copy keeps in-frame clones and lacks some. This table holds 40,000 to 55,000 clones, roughly 90% found once. What was sequenced was PBMCs. The gene calls are TRBV28 and TRBJ1-1; tentatively, D is TRBD1 (5 bases). This TCR was sampled from a man aged 35-49 years with colorectal cancer. The CDR3 DNA reads TGTGCCAGCAGTTTATTCGGACAAAAAGCTTTCTTT. This translates into CASSLFGQKAFF.